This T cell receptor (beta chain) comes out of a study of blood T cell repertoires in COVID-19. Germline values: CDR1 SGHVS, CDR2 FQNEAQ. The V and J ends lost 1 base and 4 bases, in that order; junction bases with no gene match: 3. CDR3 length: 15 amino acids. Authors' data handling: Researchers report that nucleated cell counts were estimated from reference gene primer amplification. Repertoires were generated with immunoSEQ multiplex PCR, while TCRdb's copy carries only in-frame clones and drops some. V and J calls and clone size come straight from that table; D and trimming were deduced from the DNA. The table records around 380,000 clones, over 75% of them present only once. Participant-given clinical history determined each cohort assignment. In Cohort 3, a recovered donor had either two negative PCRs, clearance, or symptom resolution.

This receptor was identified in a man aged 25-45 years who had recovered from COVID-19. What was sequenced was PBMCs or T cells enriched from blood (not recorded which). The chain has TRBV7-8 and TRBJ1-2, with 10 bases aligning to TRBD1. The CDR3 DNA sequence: TGTGCCAGCAGCTTAGGGGACAGGGGATTCTATGGCTACACCTTC. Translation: CASSLGDRGFYGYTF. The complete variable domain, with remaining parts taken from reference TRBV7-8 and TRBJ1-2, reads GAGVSQSPRYKVAKRGQDVALRCDPISGHVSLFWYQQALGQGPEFLTYFQNEAQLDKSGLPSDRFFAERPEGSVSTLKIQRTQQEDSAVYLCASSLGDRGFYGYTFGSGTRLTVV.